The entry that follows covers one T cell receptor beta chain sequence. Its antigen is unidentified. This sample was included in a study of shared clonotypes between healthy human individuals. Overall study results and limits: Exclusively blood specimens were collected; tissue repertoires likely differ. Deeper or shallower sequencing was expected to change how clonotypes are shared among donors.

Genomic DNA for unsorted samples was obtained from about 90 million PBMCs. CDR1 and CDR2 from the germline V gene are MNHNS and SASEGT. CDR3 length: 16 residues. Losses at the gene ends were 4 bases for V and 2 bases for J; bases not matched to a gene: 7. The deep-level immunoSEQ assay was used. Using immunoSEQ multiplex PCR, the repertoire was profiled, and TCRdb retains in-frame clones only, with some absent. The sample yields hundreds of thousands of clones, around 78% seen once. This rearrangement joins TRBV6-1 to TRBJ2-7; TRBD1 matches at 11 bases. The TCR comes from a middle-aged woman in good health. Some clones in this sample may be carry-over from other donors' samples. What was sequenced was PBMCs. CDR3 loop: CASSAAPGQGAYEQYF. DNA for the CDR3: TGTGCCAGCAGTGCGGCTCCGGGACAGGGGGCCTACGAGCAGTACTTC.